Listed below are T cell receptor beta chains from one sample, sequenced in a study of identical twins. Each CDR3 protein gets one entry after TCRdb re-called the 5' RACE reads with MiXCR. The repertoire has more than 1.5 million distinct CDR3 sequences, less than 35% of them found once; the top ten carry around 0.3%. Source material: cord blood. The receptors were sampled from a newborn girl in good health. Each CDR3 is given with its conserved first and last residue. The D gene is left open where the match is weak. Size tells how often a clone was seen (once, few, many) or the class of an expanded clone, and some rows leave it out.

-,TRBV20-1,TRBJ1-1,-,TGCAGTGCTAGAGACCTTAACCAGGGTCACACTGAAGCTTTCTTT,CSARDLNQGHTEAFF
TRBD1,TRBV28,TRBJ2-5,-,TGTGCCAGCAGTTACCCCGGGACAGCCAATCGGTACTTC,CASSYPGTANRYF
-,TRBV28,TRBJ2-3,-,TGTGCCAGCAGTCCTAGAGGTACAGGGAATTATACGCAGTATTTT,CASSPRGTGNYTQYF
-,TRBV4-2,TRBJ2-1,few,TGTGCCAGCAGCCCGAACCTAGGGGGGGATGAGCAGTTCTTC,CASSPNLGGDEQFF
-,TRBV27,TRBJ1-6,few,TGTGCCAGCAGTTTCCTCGGGGTGGGGAATTCACCCCTCCACTTT,CASSFLGVGNSPLHF
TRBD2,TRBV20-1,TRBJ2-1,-,TGCAGTGCGGCAACGGGCGGGAGTCGTTACAATGAGCAGTTCTTC,CSAATGGSRYNEQFF
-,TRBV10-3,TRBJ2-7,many,TGTGCCATCAGTGAGGGGAACTACGAGCAGTACTTC,CAISEGNYEQYF
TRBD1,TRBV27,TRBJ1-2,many,TGTGCCAGCAGTTTAGGAACCGGGACAGTCTATGGCTACACCTTC,CASSLGTGTVYGYTF
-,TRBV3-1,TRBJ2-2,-,TGTGCCAGCAGCCAAGCCCTTGGCTCGGACACCGGGGAGCTGTTTTTT,CASSQALGSDTGELFF
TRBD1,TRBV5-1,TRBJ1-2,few,TGCGCCAGCAGCTTGGGCACAGGGGGACCAGCTAACTATGGCTACACCTTC,CASSLGTGGPANYGYTF
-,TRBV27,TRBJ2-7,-,TGTGCCAGCAGCTCACGAGCGCACTCCTACGAGCAGTACTTC,CASSSRAHSYEQYF
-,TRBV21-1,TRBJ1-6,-,TGTGCCAGCAGCAAATTTCCGGGGGAGGGAAATTCACCCCCCCACTTT,CASSKFPGEGNSPPHF
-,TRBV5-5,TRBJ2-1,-,TGTGCCAGCAGCTTGAGGGGGGATTCGATAAATGAGCAGTTCTTC,CASSLRGDSINEQFF
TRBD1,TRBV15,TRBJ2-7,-,TGTGCCACCAGCAGACTCAGGGGGTATCTTAGGAATGAGCAGTACTTC,CATSRLRGYLRNEQYF
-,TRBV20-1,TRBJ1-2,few,TGCAGTGCCCCGAGGACATCTAACTATGGCTACACCTTC,CSAPRTSNYGYTF
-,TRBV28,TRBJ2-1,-,TGTGCTATAAGGCGGGGGCTAGCCGCGAGCTCCTACAATGAGCAGTTCTTC,CAIRRGLAASSYNEQFF
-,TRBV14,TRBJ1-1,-,TGTGCCAGCAGCCAAGATCTCGCAGGGAGGCCTGAAGCTTTCTTT,CASSQDLAGRPEAFF
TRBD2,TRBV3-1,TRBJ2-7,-,TGTGCCAGCAGCCTGGGTCCCCTTAGCGGGGGGGCCGGTAAGATTCAGTACTTC,CASSLGPLSGGAGKIQYF
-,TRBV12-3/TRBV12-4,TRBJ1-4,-,TGTGCCAGCAGGGAGGCGGGACGAGTTGAAAAACTGTTTTTT,CASREAGRVEKLFF
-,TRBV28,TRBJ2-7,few,TGTGCCAGCAGGACAGCGGTGAAGGGCTCCTACGAGCAGTACTTC,CASRTAVKGSYEQYF
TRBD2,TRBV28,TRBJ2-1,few,TGTGCCAGCAGCGATCTAGCGGGAGTATACAATGAGCAGTTCTTC,CASSDLAGVYNEQFF
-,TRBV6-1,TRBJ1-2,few,TGTGCCCTTCGGCTTAACTATGGCTACACCTTC,CALRLNYGYTF
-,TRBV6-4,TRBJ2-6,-,TGTGCCAGCAGTGACTCCAGCTCTGGGGCCAACGTCCTGACTTTC,CASSDSSSGANVLTF
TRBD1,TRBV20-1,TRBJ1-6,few,TGCAGTGCTAGAAAGGACAGGGGTCGAAATTCACCCCTCCACTTT,CSARKDRGRNSPLHF
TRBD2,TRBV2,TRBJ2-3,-,TGTGCCAGCGGACTAGCGGGAGCCACTAGCACAGATACGCAGTATTTT,CASGLAGATSTDTQYF
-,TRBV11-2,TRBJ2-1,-,TGTGCCAGCAGCCCCCAGACGGGGCGGCTGTCCAATGAGCAGTTCTTC,CASSPQTGRLSNEQFF
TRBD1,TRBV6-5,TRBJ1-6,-,TGTGCCAGCAGAACCGGGACAGATAATTCACCCCTCCACTTT,CASRTGTDNSPLHF
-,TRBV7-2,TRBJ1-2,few,TGTGCCAGCAGCTTATCGGGGGCGCGGGGCTACACCTTC,CASSLSGARGYTF
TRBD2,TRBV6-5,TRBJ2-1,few,TGTGCCAGCAGGTCTAGCGGGAGTCCTGAGCAGTTCTTC,CASRSSGSPEQFF
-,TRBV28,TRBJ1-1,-,TGTGCCAGCAGTTCGAGACAGAACTGGAACACTGAAGCTTTCTTT,CASSSRQNWNTEAFF
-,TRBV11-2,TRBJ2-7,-,TGTGCCAGCACCCCTAAAGGGGGACCCTACGAGCAGTACTTC,CASTPKGGPYEQYF
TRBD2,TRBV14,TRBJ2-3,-,TGTGCCAGCAGCCCCCTAGCGGCCCCTAGCACAGATACGCAGTATTTT,CASSPLAAPSTDTQYF
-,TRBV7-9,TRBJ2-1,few,TGTGCCAGCAGCCCTAGGGCTAGCGCCTCTTACAATGAGCAGTTCTTC,CASSPRASASYNEQFF
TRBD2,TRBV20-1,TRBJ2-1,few,TGCAGTGCTAGACTCAGCGGGAGTGGCAATGAGCAGTTCTTC,CSARLSGSGNEQFF
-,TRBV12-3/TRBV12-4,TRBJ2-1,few,TGTGCCAGCAGTTTTTCATACGCGGCGGGATCGGGGAATGAGCAGTTCTTC,CASSFSYAAGSGNEQFF
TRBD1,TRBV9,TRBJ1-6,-,TGTGCCAGCAGCCCCCGGGACAGGGGAGTTCGTAATAATTCACCCCTCCACTTT,CASSPRDRGVRNNSPLHF
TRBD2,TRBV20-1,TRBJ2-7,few,TGCAGTGTCGGGGGGGCCCCCTACGAGCAGTACTTC,CSVGGAPYEQYF
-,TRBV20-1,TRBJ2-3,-,TGCAGTGCCCTATTCCTCCAACCCTTCACAGATACGCAGTATTTT,CSALFLQPFTDTQYF
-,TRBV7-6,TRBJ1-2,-,TGTGCCAGCAGCTCAGGATACGGACACGGCTATGGCTACACCTTC,CASSSGYGHGYGYTF
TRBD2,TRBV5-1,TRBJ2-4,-,TGCGCCAGCAGCTACTTGGGGGGGAATATAGAAAAGTACTTC,CASSYLGGNIEKYF
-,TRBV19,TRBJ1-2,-,TGTGCCAGTTCAGACATCATCCGCTATGGCTACACCTTC,CASSDIIRYGYTF
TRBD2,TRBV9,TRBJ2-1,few,TGTGCCACCGAGCGGCTAGCGGGGGGGCACAATGAGCAGTTCTTC,CATERLAGGHNEQFF
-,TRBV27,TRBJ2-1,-,TGTGCCAGCAGTTTCCGGGACTCCCGACTTTATGAGCAGTTCTTC,CASSFRDSRLYEQFF
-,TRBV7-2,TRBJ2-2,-,TGTGCCAGCAGAAACGGACGACTCGGGGAGCTGTTTTTT,CASRNGRLGELFF
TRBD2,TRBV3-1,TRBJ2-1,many,TGTGCCAGCAGCCAGCCCCGACTAGCGGGTTTCTACAATGAGCAGTTCTTC,CASSQPRLAGFYNEQFF
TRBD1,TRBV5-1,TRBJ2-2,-,TGCGCCAGCAGCTCTTTATACAGGGGGGCTGCGAACACCGGGGAGCTGTTTTTT,CASSSLYRGAANTGELFF
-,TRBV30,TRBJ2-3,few,TGTGCCTGGAGTGACGGGGTCACAGATACGCAGTATTTT,CAWSDGVTDTQYF
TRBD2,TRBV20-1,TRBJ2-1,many,TGCAGTGCTTCCCGGGACTACCTTTTGAATGAGCAGTTCTTC,CSASRDYLLNEQFF
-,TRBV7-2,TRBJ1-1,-,TGTGCCAGCAGCTTAGCAGTGGGCACAGGGAACACTGAAGCTTTCTTT,CASSLAVGTGNTEAFF
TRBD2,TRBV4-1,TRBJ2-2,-,TGCGCCAGCAGCCAACACCGGACTAGCGGGGGGACCCTAACCGGGGAGCTGTTTTTT,CASSQHRTSGGTLTGELFF
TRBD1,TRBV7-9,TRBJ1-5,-,TGTGCCAGCAGCTTAGCAAATTGGGACAGGGGGAATCAGCCCCAGCATTTT,CASSLANWDRGNQPQHF
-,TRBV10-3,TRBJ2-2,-,TGTGCCGTCCCTGGGCTTAAGAGGGGGGAGCTGTTTTTT,CAVPGLKRGELFF
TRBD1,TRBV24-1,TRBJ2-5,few,TGTGCCACCAGTGACCAAATGGACAGGTCTCAAGAGACCCAGTACTTC,CATSDQMDRSQETQYF
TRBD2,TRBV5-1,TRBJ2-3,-,TGCGCCTGCAGCTTGGCGGGGGGGCCAGTAGATACGCAGTATTTT,CACSLAGGPVDTQYF
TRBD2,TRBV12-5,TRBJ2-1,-,TGTGCTAGCTCGAGGGGGCTCGGACTAGCGGGAGAGGCCTCCTACAATGAGCAGTTCTTC,CASSRGLGLAGEASYNEQFF
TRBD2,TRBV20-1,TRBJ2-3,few,TGCAGTGCTATGCGCGGGAGAGGCACAGATACGCAGTATTTT,CSAMRGRGTDTQYF
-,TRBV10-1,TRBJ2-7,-,TGCGCCAGCAGTGGGACAGACCAACCCTACGAGCAGTACTTC,CASSGTDQPYEQYF
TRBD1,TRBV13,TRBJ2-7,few,TGTGCCAGCAGCTCAACCGGGACAGAAGGGTACGAGCAGTACTTC,CASSSTGTEGYEQYF
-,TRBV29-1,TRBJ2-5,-,TGCAGCGTTGAAAAGGGAGCGGGCCCCCTCCGGAATGAGCAGTACTTC,CSVEKGAGPLRNEQYF
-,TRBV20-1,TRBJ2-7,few,TGCAGTGCCCGGAGTCGACAGGGAGGTTGGGACGAGCAGTACTTC,CSARSRQGGWDEQYF